The 4 T cell receptor beta chains below come from one sample, sequenced in a study of cytomegalovirus exposure and HLA in healthy donors. 60 Vbeta and 13 Jbeta primers were used in PCR. Produced via immunoSEQ multiplex PCR; TCRdb's table is partial and in-frame only. The data contain approximately 200,000 clones, 60% to 80% of them singletons. Sequenced material: PBMCs. These receptors were collected from a man between 18 and 29 years old in good health and CMV-seronegative.

This clone was detected a few times. The V gene is TRBV7-2, the J gene TRBJ1-2; D unresolved. V was clipped by 6 bases and J by 4 bases, with 12 bases between them. This CDR3 has 13 amino acids. Germline lookup yields CDR1 SGHTA and CDR2 FQGNSA. Written as DNA, the CDR3 is TGTGCCAGCAGTCTTACACAGCTCTATGGCTACACCTTC. Its translation is CASSLTQLYGYTF.

This clone was observed a few times. The CDR3 coding sequence is TGCAGCGCTGCACAGGGGGCACAGCAGCCCCAGCATTTT. This translates into CSAAQGAQQPQHF. This chain joins TRBV29-1 and TRBJ1-5, with TRBD1 identical over 9 bases. The junction had 8 bases not matched to a gene; V was cut back by 7 bases and J by 7 bases. The CDR3 runs to 13 residues. Germline CDR1 is SQVTM and CDR2 is ANQGSEA.

The chain recombines TRBV29-1 with TRBJ1-2; D uncertain. The V gene lost 4 bases and the J gene lost 4 bases, with 10 bases spanning the gap. This CDR3 has 12 amino acids. From germline, CDR1 is SQVTM and CDR2 ANQGSEA. CDR3 loop: CSVGAESYGYTF. CDR3 nucleotide sequence: TGCAGCGTTGGTGCAGAAAGCTATGGCTACACCTTC.

This clone turned up a few times. The gene calls are TRBV6-1 and TRBJ1-5; TRBD1 matches 7 bases. The germline gives CDR1 MNHNS, CDR2 SASEGT. CDR3 length equals 13 residues. Germline trimming cut 10 bases from V and 6 bases from J; bases unmatched to any gene: 9. The CDR3 here is CAIATGPAQPQHF. CDR3 coding DNA: TGTGCCATCGCGACAGGGCCGGCTCAGCCCCAGCATTTT.